The T cell receptor (beta chain) under discussion was sequenced for a study of cytomegalovirus exposure and HLA in healthy donors. Study-wide findings and caveats: According to an earlier analysis, most TCR beta V segments yielded productive rearrangements about 87% or about 30% of the time.

Remarks on this clone: No antigen is known for it.

Researchers ran the PCR with 60 Vbeta and 13 Jbeta primers. Produced via immunoSEQ multiplex PCR; TCRdb's table is partial and in-frame only. The repertoire consists of over 150,000 clones, with approximately 62% occurring once and the leading ten covering less than 1.5%. This CDR3 region has 13 residues. Trimming pared 6 bases from V and 2 bases from J, leaving 10 bases between. Germline CDR1 reads SNHLY; CDR2 reads FYNNEI. V is TRBV2 and J is TRBJ1-1; no reliable D call. The sequencing sample was made of PBMCs. The receptor's source is a man in his fifties in good health and CMV-seronegative. DNA for the CDR3: TGTGCCAGCAGAAAACAGCTTAACACTGAAGCTTTCTTT. Its protein product is CASRKQLNTEAFF.